Below are 21 T cell receptor beta chains sequenced from a single sample in a study of blood T cell repertoires in COVID-19. TCRdb keeps only in-frame clones here, not all; method: immunoSEQ multiplex PCR. The table shows about 210,000 clones, with approximately 83% occurring only once. Sequenced: PBMCs or T cells enriched from blood (not recorded which). The receptors here all came from a woman between 35 and 50 years old with acute COVID-19.

The rearrangement joins TRBV5-1 to TRBJ2-1; 13 bases agree with TRBD2. J lost 6 bases, V lost 0 bases, and 3 bases had no gene match. The CDR3 runs to 16 residues. Germline CDR1 SGHRS, CDR2 YFSETQ. In DNA, the CDR3 is TGCGCCAGCAGCTTGGGACTAGCGGGAGGTTCCAATGAGCAGTTCTTC. Amino acid sequence: CASSLGLAGGSNEQFF.

This clone showed up just once. The CDR3 bases are TGTGCCACCAGTGATTGGAACAGCCAAGAGACCCAGTACTTC. Its protein is CATSDWNSQETQYF. V is TRBV24-1 and J is TRBJ2-5; D ambiguous. V was pared by 2 bases and J by 1 base, with 7 bases between. In germline, CDR1 is KGHDR, CDR2 SFDVKD. This CDR3 is 14 amino acids long.

J is TRBJ1-2 and V is TRBV3-1 (or the pseudogene TRBV3-2); possible D gene TRBD1, 6 bases. Trimming took off 4 bases at V and 7 bases at J, with 16 bases between the two ends. The CDR3 sequence is 14 residues long. Germline CDR1 and CDR2: LGHDT and YNNKEL (reference sequence). The chain's CDR3 is CASSLRNRVSGYTF. The CDR3 DNA is TGTGCCAGCAGCCTTCGGAACAGGGTATCTGGCTACACCTTC.

The genes are TRBV27 and TRBJ2-1; D is possibly TRBD2 (6 bases). The length of the CDR3 is 15 residues. The germline V gene has CDR1 MNHEY and CDR2 SMNVEV (reference sequence). V lost 8 bases and J 6 bases, leaving 20 bases between the germline ends. The chain's CDR3 is CASGATSALFNEQFF. CDR3 coding DNA: TGTGCCAGCGGCGCGACTAGTGCGTTGTTCAATGAGCAGTTCTTC.

The gene calls are TRBV28 and TRBJ1-1, with unresolved D. CDR3 size: 12 residues. Germline lookup yields CDR1 MDHEN and CDR2 SYDVKM. Deletions cut 5 bases from V and 5 bases from J, with 9 bases between. The CDR3 sequence: CASSLLLTEAFF. CDR3 nucleotide sequence: TGTGCCAGCAGTCTGTTACTGACTGAAGCTTTCTTT. Full variable domain (rest looked up from reference TRBV28 and TRBJ1-1): DVKVTQSSRYLVKRTGEKVFLECVQDMDHENMFWYRQDPGLGLRLIYFSYDVKMKEKGDIPEGYSVSREKKERFSLILESASTNQTSMYLCASSLLLTEAFFGQGTRLTVV.

This sequence joins TRBV11-1 and TRBJ2-7, with 7 bases aligning to TRBD2. The CDR3 covers 15 residues. The germline V gene has CDR1 SGHAT and CDR2 FQDESV (reference sequence). V gave up 5 bases and J gave up 0 bases; unmatched junction bases: 7. The DNA for the CDR3 is TGTGCCAGCAGCCCCTCATCTAGCGGCTCCTACGAGCAGTACTTC. This translates into CASSPSSSGSYEQYF.

This clone was detected a few times. The gene calls are TRBV21-1 and TRBJ1-6; the DNA was not used to check the table's D call, TRBD1. TRBV21-1 constitutes a pseudogene. The CDR3 loop spans 16 amino acids. The CDR3 DNA reads as TGTGCCAGCAGCAAAGGTCGAACAGGGCGGGCTTCACCCCTCCACTTT. Protein sequence: CASSKGRTGRASPLHF.

The genes are TRBV28 and TRBJ1-1; TRBD1 aligns across 8 bases. There are 15 residues in the CDR3. After removal of 2 bases from V and 0 bases from J, the junction contained 2 bases not matched to a gene. The V gene's germline CDR1 is MDHEN and CDR2 SYDVKM. DNA of the CDR3: TGTGCCAGCAGTTTACAGACAGGGGTGAACACTGAAGCTTTCTTT. It encodes CASSLQTGVNTEAFF. Full variable domain (outside the CDR3, taken from reference TRBV28 and TRBJ1-1): DVKVTQSSRYLVKRTGEKVFLECVQDMDHENMFWYRQDPGLGLRLIYFSYDVKMKEKGDIPEGYSVSREKKERFSLILESASTNQTSMYLCASSLQTGVNTEAFFGQGTRLTVV.

The V call is TRBV18, the J call TRBJ2-7, with D uncertain. There are 13 residues in the CDR3. V was clipped by 3 bases and J by 4 bases, with 10 bases between them. Germline assignment: CDR1 KGHSH and CDR2 LQKENI. The CDR3 nucleotides are TGTGCCAGCTCACCTGACACACGTTACGAGCAGTACTTC. Protein product: CASSPDTRYEQYF.

The CDR3 region has the DNA TGCGCCAGCAGCCAACTCGGGAGGGCAAGCTCCTACAATGAGCAGTTCTTC. Its translation: CASSQLGRASSYNEQFF. The gene calls are TRBV4-1 and TRBJ2-1, with 8 bases aligning to TRBD2. Germline V gene data show CDR1 as MGHRA and CDR2 as YSYEKL. Trimming at V came to 2 bases and at J to 0 bases, leaving 6 bases not matched to a gene. The CDR3 sequence is 17 residues long.

The chain is built from TRBV3-1 (or the pseudogene TRBV3-2) and TRBJ2-1; the D gene is possibly TRBD1 (5 bases). Deletions cut 5 bases from V and 9 bases from J, with 14 bases between. Germline CDR1 LGHDT, CDR2 YNNKEL (reference sequence). The CDR3 runs to 13 residues. The CDR3 sequence is CASSNQGGGEQFF. CDR3 nucleotide sequence: TGTGCCAGCAGCAACCAGGGCGGTGGTGAGCAGTTCTTC.

The chain carries TRBV18 and TRBJ1-1; unclear D gene. V shed 3 bases and J shed 8 bases, with 10 bases lying between them. The CDR3 contains 12 residues. Germline CDR1 KGHSH, CDR2 LQKENI. In DNA, the CDR3 is TGTGCCAGCTCACCTGGAGGTTCCGAAGCTTTCTTT. Protein sequence: CASSPGGSEAFF.

CDR3 sequence (DNA): TGTGCCAGCAGCCCACTTGGACTAGCGGGAGCCAATGAGCAGTTCTTC. Translated: CASSPLGLAGANEQFF. The chain has TRBV28 and TRBJ2-1; 13 nucleotides match TRBD2. The CDR3 runs 16 residues. Germline CDR1 and CDR2: MDHEN and SYDVKM. The ends lost 6 bases at V and 6 bases at J; junction bases unmatched: 8.

This sequence joins TRBV12-3 or TRBV12-4 and TRBJ2-1; TRBD1 matches at 7 bases. The CDR3 contains 13 residues. The J segment lost 9 bases and the V segment lost 4 bases, leaving 6 bases of the junction unmatched. The CDR3 here is CASSSQTGFEQFF. CDR3 coding DNA: TGTGCCAGCAGTTCCCAGACAGGGTTTGAGCAGTTCTTC.

The rearrangement links TRBV18 to TRBJ2-2; D may be TRBD2 (5 bases). Germline-derived CDR1 and CDR2 are KGHSH and LQKENI. This CDR3 region has 14 residues. V dropped 3 bases and J dropped 4 bases, with 9 bases sitting between them. The CDR3: CASSPSDTTGELFF. The CDR3 DNA sequence: TGTGCCAGCTCACCTAGCGACACCACCGGGGAGCTGTTTTTT.

This chain connects TRBV15 to TRBJ2-1, with 7 positions matching TRBD2. CDR1 is LNHNV and CDR2 is YYDKDF in the germline V gene (reference sequence). With V trimmed by 1 base and J by 6 bases, 6 bases remained unmatched. The CDR3 has 15 residues. CDR3 nucleotides: TGTGCCACCAGCAGAGGGCGGGAGAGTAGCAATGAGCAGTTCTTC. This codes for CATSRGRESSNEQFF.

The chain has TRBV7-2 and TRBJ2-1; the D gene is possibly TRBD1 (5 bases). CDR1 and CDR2 from the germline V gene are SGHTA and FQGNSA. Trimming cost V 7 bases and J 8 bases, with 18 bases left between them. This CDR3 contains 14 residues. The CDR3 DNA is TGTGCCAGCACCCCCTCCAGGGCCAGCGATGAGCAGTTCTTC. It translates to CASTPSRASDEQFF. Supplemented by reference TRBV7-2 and TRBJ2-1, the full variable domain reads GAGVSQSPSNKVTEKGKDVELRCDPISGHTALYWYRQSLGQGLEFLIYFQGNSAPDKSGLPSDRFSAERTGGSVSTLTIQRTQQEDSAVYLCASTPSRASDEQFFGPGTRLTVL.

This sequence joins TRBV27 and TRBJ1-2; the D is unclear. The V gene's germline CDR1 is MNHEY and CDR2 SMNVEV (reference sequence). Trimming removed 7 bases at V and 7 bases at J, with 16 bases between. The CDR3 is 13 residues long. The CDR3 spells CASTPKAGAGYTF. Written as DNA, the CDR3 is TGTGCCAGCACCCCGAAAGCCGGAGCTGGCTACACCTTC.

This clone was counted ten times or more. The chain has TRBV2 and TRBJ1-2, with TRBD1 identical over 7 bases. V trimming: 4 bases; J trimming: 5 bases; junction bases outside the gene matches: 4. This CDR3 region has 13 residues. Germline V gives CDR1 SNHLY, CDR2 FYNNEI. The CDR3, as DNA: TGTGCCAGCAGTGCCCAGGGGGTATATGGCTACACCTTC. Translated, it gives CASSAQGVYGYTF. Drawing the rest from reference TRBV2 and TRBJ1-2, the complete variable domain is EPEVTQTPSHQVTQMGQEVILRCVPISNHLYFYWYRQILGQKVEFLVSFYNNEISEKSEIFDDQFSVERPDGSNFTLKIRSTKLEDSAMYFCASSAQGVYGYTFGSGTRLTVV.

The J gene is TRBJ2-1, the V gene TRBV3-1 (or the pseudogene TRBV3-2), with TRBD2 matching 7 bases. The V and J ends lost 6 bases and 7 bases, in that order; junction bases with no gene match: 15. This CDR3 is 16 amino acids long. Germline CDR1 and CDR2: LGHDT and YNNKEL (reference sequence). The CDR3 protein is CASSPSGGSPQNEQFF. The CDR3 nucleotides are TGTGCCAGCAGTCCTTCGGGAGGCAGCCCCCAAAATGAGCAGTTCTTC.

The CDR3 coding sequence is TGTGCCAGCAGTTCCATTACTAGCGGGAGGAAGGATGAGCAGTTCTTC. This codes for CASSSITSGRKDEQFF. This chain joins TRBV27 and TRBJ2-1; the match to TRBD2 covers 12 bases. In germline, CDR1 is MNHEY, CDR2 SMNVEV (reference sequence). Losses at the gene ends were 4 bases for V and 8 bases for J; bases not matched to a gene: 9. This CDR3 contains 16 residues.